In its sample, the clone carrying this TCR beta chain was seen a few times. Its antigen is still unknown. The data belong to a study of cytomegalovirus exposure and HLA in healthy donors. From germline, CDR1 is LNHDA and CDR2 SQIVND (reference sequence). The CDR3 loop spans 13 amino acids. The ends were cut back, 3 bases at V and 8 bases at J, with 8 bases in the middle. Study conclusions and caveats: It was 150 to 200 TCR beta chains that were listed as cytomegalovirus-associated.

Clones were sequenced by immunoSEQ multiplex PCR, and TCRdb holds only the in-frame ones, with some missing. The sample lists some 150,000 clones, around 90% occurring once. The source material was PBMCs. The clonotype originates from a woman in her twenties or thirties in good health and CMV-seropositive. The V call is TRBV19, the J call TRBJ1-6; D not resolved. The chain's CDR3 is CASSIIGDSPLHF. CDR3 bases: TGTGCCAGTAGTATCATCGGGGATTCACCCCTCCACTTT.